Given below is one TCR beta chain in context. Generated by immunoSEQ multiplex PCR, the TCRdb table keeps only in-frame clones and is missing some. There are fewer than 90,000 clones in the sample; approximately 89% occur only once, and less than 0.5% lies in the top ten. The data were obtained in a study of technical replicates of blood from a few donors. This CDR3 comprises 14 residues. J gave up 4 bases and V 6 bases, and 6 bases lay outside the gene matches. CDR1 and CDR2 (germline): MNHNY, SVGAGI (reference sequence). This receptor was taken from a human donor in good health. The chain has TRBV6-6 and TRBJ1-1, with 9 positions matching TRBD1. The source material was T cells isolated from PBMCs. The CDR3 protein is CASSKPTGGTEAFF. The DNA of the CDR3 is TGTGCCAGCAGCAAACCGACAGGGGGCACTGAAGCTTTCTTT.